This T cell receptor (beta chain) was identified in a study of T cells in localized non-small cell lung cancer. This CDR3 has 15 residues. V gave up 1 base and J gave up 6 bases; unmatched junction bases: 6. Per germline, CDR1 SGHAT and CDR2 FQNNGV. Sequencing was performed with immunoSEQ multiplex PCR; in TCRdb, only in-frame clones are kept and a portion is missing. The profile shows 40,000 to 55,000 clones, around 81% of them singletons. Findings and caveats of the study: The greatest T cell clonality was found in uninvolved adjacent lung (higher than in tumor).

Concerning this clone: Its antigen is not identified.

The chain recombines TRBV11-2 with TRBJ2-7, with 10 bases aligning to TRBD2. The receptor comes from a man aged 35 to 69 with stage III lung adenocarcinoma. Sequenced here: peripheral blood mononuclear cells, sampled before any cancer treatment. CDR3 sequence reads: CASSLGTSGISEQYF. The DNA for the CDR3 is TGTGCCAGCAGCTTAGGCACTAGCGGGATATCCGAGCAGTACTTC.